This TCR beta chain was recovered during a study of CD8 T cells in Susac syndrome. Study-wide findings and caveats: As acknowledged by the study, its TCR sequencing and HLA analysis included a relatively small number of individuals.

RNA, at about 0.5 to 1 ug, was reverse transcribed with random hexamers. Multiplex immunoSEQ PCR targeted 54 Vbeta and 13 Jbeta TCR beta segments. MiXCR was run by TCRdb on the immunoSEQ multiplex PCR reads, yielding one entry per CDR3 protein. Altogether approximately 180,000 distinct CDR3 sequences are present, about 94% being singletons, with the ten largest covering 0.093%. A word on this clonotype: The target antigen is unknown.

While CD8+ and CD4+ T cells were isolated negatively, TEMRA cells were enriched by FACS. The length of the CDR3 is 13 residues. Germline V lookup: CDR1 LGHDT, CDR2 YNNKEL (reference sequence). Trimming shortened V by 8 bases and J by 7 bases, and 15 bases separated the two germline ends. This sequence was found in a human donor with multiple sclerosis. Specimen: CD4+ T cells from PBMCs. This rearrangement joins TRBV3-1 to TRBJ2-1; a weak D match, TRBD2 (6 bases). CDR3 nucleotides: TGTGCCAGCTCTTTAGCGGTCATAAATGAGCAGTTCTTC. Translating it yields CASSLAVINEQFF.